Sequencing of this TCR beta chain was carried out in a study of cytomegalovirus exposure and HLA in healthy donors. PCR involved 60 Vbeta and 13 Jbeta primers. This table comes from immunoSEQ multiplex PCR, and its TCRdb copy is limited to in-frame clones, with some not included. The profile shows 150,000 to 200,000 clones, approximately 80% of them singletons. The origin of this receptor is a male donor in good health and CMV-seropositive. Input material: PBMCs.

The CDR3, as DNA: TGTGCCAGCAGCTTGGGTTTTTATAGCAATCAGCCCCAGCATTTT. This gives the protein CASSLGFYSNQPQHF. The rearrangement links TRBV5-6 to TRBJ1-5, with no clear D. Looked up from germline, CDR1 is SGHDT and CDR2 is YYEEEE. Trimming shortened V by 0 bases and J by 0 bases, and 7 bases separated the two germline ends. CDR3 length: 15 amino acids.